These T cell receptor beta chains were read from a single sample in a study of blood T cell repertoires in COVID-19. TCRdb's copy holds only in-frame clones and misses some; the assay was immunoSEQ multiplex PCR. Among about 58,000 clones listed, more than 75% were seen once. The sample consisted of peripheral blood. These TCRs come from a man aged 40-50 years with active COVID-19. The CDR3 runs from the conserved cysteine through the conserved F or W. D genes are given only for firm matches. Only some rows state a clone size, as once, few, many or a class for expanded clones.

v_gene	d_gene	abundance	j_gene	CDR3nt	CDR3aa
TRBV12-3/TRBV12-4	-	once	TRBJ2-5	TGTGCCAGCAGGTGGGCTTGGCAAGAGACCCAGTACTTC	CASRWAWQETQYF
TRBV6-6	TRBD2	-	TRBJ2-1	TGTGCCAGCAGTCCAGCGGGAGGAGAGGGTGAGCAGTTCTTC	CASSPAGGEGEQFF
TRBV7-2	-	-	TRBJ2-2	TGTGCCAGCAGCTTAGGGTACGGGTCCGGGGAGCTGTTTTTT	CASSLGYGSGELFF
TRBV5-1	-	-	TRBJ1-1	TGCGCCAGCAGCTTGGTTGGGGGGGCTGAAGCTTTCTTT	CASSLVGGAEAFF
TRBV5-1	TRBD2	few	TRBJ2-7	TGCGCCAGCAGCTCACTAGCGGGAGGGGCCCCCTACGAGCAGTACTTC	CASSSLAGGAPYEQYF
TRBV12-3/TRBV12-4	-	-	TRBJ2-1	TGTGCCAGCAGCACGATAGCGGTGGGTGAGCAGTTCTTC	CASSTIAVGEQFF
TRBV5-1	-	-	TRBJ2-5	TGCGCCAGCAGCTTGCAGGTTGAGACCCAGTACTTC	CASSLQVETQYF
TRBV7-3	-	-	TRBJ2-3	TGTGCCAGCAGCTTAAATCCCCGAGATACGCAGTATTTT	CASSLNPRDTQYF
TRBV19	TRBD2	once	TRBJ2-3	TGTGCCAGTAGTCTTCGGACTAGCGGGATAACAGATACGCAGTATTTT	CASSLRTSGITDTQYF
TRBV2	TRBD2	few	TRBJ2-7	TGTGCCAGCAGGGGACGACTAGCGGGAGACGAGCAGTACTTC	CASRGRLAGDEQYF
TRBV28	-	-	TRBJ1-5	TGTGCCAGCAGTAGCAGGGTAGGGGATCAGCCCCAGCATTTT	CASSSRVGDQPQHF
TRBV5-1	TRBD1	-	TRBJ1-4	TGCGCCAGCAGCCGGACAGGAAAGGGAGAAAAACTGTTTTTT	CASSRTGKGEKLFF
TRBV15	TRBD1	-	TRBJ2-7	TGTGCCACCAGCAGAGGAGGGACAGTGAACTACGAGCAGTACTTC	CATSRGGTVNYEQYF
TRBV6-2/TRBV6-3	TRBD2	medium-sized	TRBJ2-7	TGTGCCAGCAGCAAGACTAGCTCACTACTCTACGAGCAGTACTTC	CASSKTSSLLYEQYF
TRBV19	TRBD1	-	TRBJ1-5	TGTGCCAGTAGTGGGACAGGGGATGGACAGCCCCAGCATTTT	CASSGTGDGQPQHF
TRBV7-9	-	-	TRBJ1-4	TGTGCCAGCAGCTTAGGGGCTGAGGAAAAACTGTTTTTT	CASSLGAEEKLFF
TRBV29-1	TRBD1	-	TRBJ1-4	TGCAGCGCCCCGGACAGGGAAGGGGAAAAACTGTTTTTT	CSAPDREGEKLFF
TRBV28	-	-	TRBJ1-6	TGTGCCAGCAGTTCCAATCCTCGACAGGCGCGTTCACCCCTCCACTTT	CASSSNPRQARSPLHF
TRBV11-2	-	-	TRBJ2-4	TGTGCCAGCAGCTCTTCGCTCCCAGGGCACGGGCCTCTAAACATTCAGTACTTC	CASSSSLPGHGPLNIQYF
TRBV27	TRBD2	-	TRBJ2-2	TGTGCCAGCAGTTGGGGACTAGCGGCCGGGGAGCTGTTTTTT	CASSWGLAAGELFF
TRBV5-1	-	few	TRBJ1-6	TGCGCCAGCAGCTTGGATGCCCAGGGGAATTCACCCCTCCACTTT	CASSLDAQGNSPLHF
TRBV3-1/TRBV3-2	-	-	TRBJ1-2	TGTGCCAGCAGCCAAGATAGGCCGGGGGGCGTCGGGAGAGCTAACTATGGCTACACCTTC	CASSQDRPGGVGRANYGYTF
TRBV18	TRBD1	-	TRBJ2-7	TGTGCCAGCTCACCGGGACAGGCAGGCGAGCAGTACTTC	CASSPGQAGEQYF
TRBV3-1/TRBV3-2	-	-	TRBJ2-3	TGTGCCAGCAGCCCGGACTCAGCAGATACGCAGTATTTT	CASSPDSADTQYF
TRBV24-1	-	-	TRBJ2-3	TGTGCCACCAGTGATGTTCAAAGCCCAACGCAGTATTTT	CATSDVQSPTQYF
TRBV19	TRBD2	-	TRBJ2-3	TGTGCCAGTAGTAGACGAGCGGGAGCCGATACGCAGTATTTT	CASSRRAGADTQYF
TRBV3-1/TRBV3-2	TRBD2	-	TRBJ2-3	TGTGCCAGCAGCTCCCGACTAGCGGGAGGACCTAGTACGCAGTATTTT	CASSSRLAGGPSTQYF
TRBV6-1	TRBD1	once	TRBJ2-2	TGTGCCAGCAGTGAATATAGACAGGGATCCGGGGAGCTGTTTTTT	CASSEYRQGSGELFF
TRBV5-8	-	-	TRBJ2-5	TGTGCCAGCCGGGGACTCAACCAAGAGACCCAGTACTTC	CASRGLNQETQYF
TRBV20-1	TRBD2	-	TRBJ2-7	TGCAGTGCTAGTCCGGGACTAGCCTCCTACGAGCAGTACTTC	CSASPGLASYEQYF
TRBV9	-	-	TRBJ1-1	TGTGCCAGCAGCTCCGGGTCGAACACTGAAGCTTTCTTT	CASSSGSNTEAFF
TRBV24-1	-	-	TRBJ1-5	TGTGCCACCAGTGATTTCGGAGGCCGGAGGGATCAGCCCCAGCATTTT	CATSDFGGRRDQPQHF
TRBV7-6	TRBD2	-	TRBJ2-1	TGTGCCAGCAGCTTAGTAGGTGGAACTAGCGGGAGGTTGAATGAGCAGTTCTTC	CASSLVGGTSGRLNEQFF
TRBV9	-	-	TRBJ2-1	TGTGCCAGCAGCTGGGAAGGGGCCCCCATGGATGAGCAGTTCTTC	CASSWEGAPMDEQFF
TRBV5-8	-	-	TRBJ2-1	TGTGCCAGCAGCTTGCAGGTCACCCGCCTCCATGAGCAGTTCTTC	CASSLQVTRLHEQFF
TRBV18	TRBD2	once	TRBJ2-7	TGTGCCAGCTCACCCGAGACTAGCGGGGTTACCTACGAGCAGTACTTC	CASSPETSGVTYEQYF
TRBV20-1	-	-	TRBJ2-7	TGCAGTGCTAGTCACGGAGCTCCAACGGGAAACGAGCAGTACTTC	CSASHGAPTGNEQYF
TRBV29-1	-	once	TRBJ2-5	TGCAGCGTTGCCCTACCCGGAGTCCAAGAGACCCAGTACTTC	CSVALPGVQETQYF
TRBV3-1/TRBV3-2	TRBD2	-	TRBJ2-5	TGTGCCAGCAGCCAAGCGTGGGGAGGGCAAGAGACCCAGTACTTC	CASSQAWGGQETQYF
TRBV6-1	-	few	TRBJ1-6	TGTGCCAGCAGTGGACCGAGGGGGAAAGGGCCTGATAATTCACCCCTCCACTTT	CASSGPRGKGPDNSPLHF
TRBV3-1/TRBV3-2	-	-	TRBJ2-1	TGTGCCAGCAGCCACTTTTCGGCGGGCCACTACAATGAGCAGTTCTTC	CASSHFSAGHYNEQFF
TRBV12-1	-	-	TRBJ2-7	TGTGCCAGCAGCTTTGTCCGCTCGCGGGACGGCTCCTACGAGCAGTACTTC	CASSFVRSRDGSYEQYF
TRBV7-6	-	-	TRBJ1-6	TGTGCCAGCAGCCCCACCGCACTATCTAATTCACCCCTCCACTTT	CASSPTALSNSPLHF
TRBV10-3	TRBD2	-	TRBJ2-3	TGTGCCATCAGTGAGTCCTTGACTAGCGGGTTTACCGATACGCAGTATTTT	CAISESLTSGFTDTQYF
TRBV7-2	-	-	TRBJ1-1	TGTGCCAGCAGCTTACCCCCCGCTGAAGCTTTCTTT	CASSLPPAEAFF
TRBV10-3	-	-	TRBJ1-1	TGTGCGACCTGTTCGGGGTCGGGCACTGAAGCTTTCTTT	CATCSGSGTEAFF
TRBV21-1	-	-	TRBJ1-6	TGTGCCAGCAGCTACAAAAAGGCAGGGGCTGCTAATTCACCCCTCCACTTT	CASSYKKAGAANSPLHF
TRBV5-4	-	few	TRBJ2-3	TGTGCCAGCAGCTCAGGCCAGGGATCCGATACGCAGTATTTT	CASSSGQGSDTQYF
TRBV28	TRBD1	-	TRBJ1-2	TGTGCCAGCAGTTTAGCGACACAGGGGGCATACTATGGCTACACCTTC	CASSLATQGAYYGYTF
TRBV30	TRBD1	-	TRBJ1-2	TGTGCCTGGAGTGTACAACGGACAGGGGGAGGTTATGGCTACACCTTC	CAWSVQRTGGGYGYTF
TRBV10-3	-	-	TRBJ1-2	TGTGCCATCAGGACAGATAACTATGGCTACACCTTC	CAIRTDNYGYTF
TRBV7-8	-	-	TRBJ1-1	TGTGCCAGCAGCTTAGCGCAGGGCACTGAAGCTTTCTTT	CASSLAQGTEAFF